This TCR beta chain was obtained from a study of shared clonotypes between healthy human individuals. Sorted-subset replicate PCRs used about 0.2 ug of genomic DNA. This amount corresponded to 30,000 to 35,000 T cell genomes. In the original analysis: Filtering differed because ImmunoSEQ produced junction-only sequences that carried no quality scores. TCRdb's table, derived via immunoSEQ multiplex PCR, lists solely in-frame clones and lacks some. D and trimming come from the DNA, and the V and J calls and clone size come from that table. The top ten clones hold 1.5% of a sample with about 1 million clones, about 77% of them seen once. CDR1 and CDR2 from the germline V gene are SGHVS and FNYEAQ. This CDR3 comprises 17 residues. V lost 4 bases to trimming and J lost 8 bases, with 21 bases between them.

The V call is TRBV7-6, the J call TRBJ1-6; D is possibly TRBD1 (5 bases). This clonotype originated in a young man in good health. The sample consisted of memory CD4+ T cells sorted from blood. The subset here: CD45RA-negative fraction. CDR3 in DNA: TGTGCCAGCAGCTCCTACAGAGTTGGGGGTGACGATTCACCCCTCCACTTT. This translates into CASSSYRVGGDDSPLHF. Together with reference TRBV7-6 and TRBJ1-6, the CDR3 gives the full variable domain: GAGVSQSPRYKVTKRGQDVALRCDPISGHVSLYWYRQALGQGPEFLTYFNYEAQQDKSGLPNDRFSAERPEGSISTLTIQRTEQRDSAMYRCASSSYRVGGDDSPLHFGNGTRLTVT.